These 20 T cell receptor beta chains were sequenced from one sample in a study of graft-versus-host responses after intestinal transplantation. Time point specified: postoperative day 105 after intestinal transplantation (dayNNNN = postoperative day). Clones were sequenced by immunoSEQ multiplex PCR, and TCRdb holds only the in-frame ones, with some missing. The data show approximately 11,000 clones, approximately 90% seen once. The sequencing used PBMCs, collected 105 days after intestinal transplantation. All receptors come from a human patient who received an intestinal transplant, so some T cells may come from the graft donor.

This clone was picked up one time. The chain couples TRBV15 to TRBJ2-1; a weak D match, TRBD1 (6 bases). Trimming removed 3 bases from V and 0 bases from J, with 15 bases in between. Germline values: CDR1 LNHNV, CDR2 YYDKDF (reference sequence). This CDR3 has 17 residues. This CDR3 is CATSRETGTSSYNEQFF. The CDR3 DNA is TGTGCCACCAGCAGGGAAACAGGGACCTCCTCCTACAATGAGCAGTTCTTC.

The J gene is TRBJ2-5, the V gene TRBV7-9; D ambiguous. There are 13 residues in the CDR3. The V gene lost 1 base and the J gene lost 3 bases, with 6 bases spanning the gap. Germline CDR1 SEHNR, CDR2 FQNEAQ (reference sequence). The CDR3 region is CASSLGPEETQYF. The CDR3 coding sequence is TGTGCCAGCAGCTTAGGACCCGAAGAGACCCAGTACTTC.

V gene TRBV28 combines with J gene TRBJ2-5; 7 positions agree with TRBD2. This CDR3 comprises 14 residues. Per germline, CDR1 MDHEN and CDR2 SYDVKM. V was clipped by 4 bases and J by 1 base; unmatched bases: 3. The CDR3 spells CASSSERGQETQYF. The CDR3 coding sequence is TGTGCCAGCAGTTCAGAGCGGGGCCAAGAGACCCAGTACTTC.

This clone has a single count. The chain carries TRBV11-2 and TRBJ2-5, with D tentatively TRBD1 (5 bases). Per germline, CDR1 SGHAT and CDR2 FQNNGV. CDR3 size: 13 residues. V shed 0 bases and J shed 3 bases, with 5 bases lying between them. CDR3 bases: TGTGCCAGCAGCTTAGACAGGGAAGAGACCCAGTACTTC. Translating it yields CASSLDREETQYF. Full variable domain (outside the CDR3, taken from reference TRBV11-2 and TRBJ2-5): EAGVAQSPRYKIIEKRQSVAFWCNPISGHATLYWYQQILGQGPKLLIQFQNNGVVDDSQLPKDRFSAERLKGVDSTLKIQPAKLEDSAVYLCASSLDREETQYFGPGTRLLVL.

This clone was found once. The J gene is TRBJ2-7, the V gene TRBV7-6; TRBD1 is a possible D gene (5 bases). Germline values: CDR1 SGHVS, CDR2 FNYEAQ. Trimming removed 5 bases at V and 2 bases at J, with 10 bases between. CDR3 length equals 13 residues. This CDR3 reads CASSQQDPYEQYF. CDR3 nucleotides: TGTGCCAGCAGCCAACAGGACCCCTACGAGCAGTACTTC.

The chain employs TRBV5-1 and TRBJ1-2, with a weak D call TRBD1 (5 bases). Between the trimmed V and J ends, which lost 3 bases and 2 bases, there was a span of 14 bases. Germline-derived CDR1 and CDR2 are SGHRS and YFSETQ. CDR3 length equals 15 residues. The CDR3 loop is CASSSRADANYGYTF. The CDR3 DNA sequence: TGCGCCAGCAGCTCCAGGGCAGACGCCAACTATGGCTACACCTTC. Full variable domain (missing parts from reference TRBV5-1 and TRBJ1-2): KAGVTQTPRYLIKTRGQQVTLSCSPISGHRSVSWYQQTPGQGLQFLFEYFSETQRNKGNFPGRFSGRQFSNSRSEMNVSTLELGDSALYLCASSSRADANYGYTFGSGTRLTVV.

The rearrangement uses TRBV5-4 and TRBJ2-1, with D possibly being TRBD2 (5 bases). V shed 0 bases and J shed 7 bases, with 14 bases lying between them. The CDR3 length is 15 residues. Germline V gene lookup returns CDR1 SGHNT and CDR2 YYREEE (reference sequence). The CDR3 protein is CASSLEFAGVNEQFF. DNA for the CDR3: TGTGCCAGCAGCTTGGAGTTCGCCGGGGTGAATGAGCAGTTCTTC.

V and J are TRBV27 and TRBJ2-5; 9 nucleotides match TRBD1. The CDR3 totals 14 residues. CDR1 is MNHEY and CDR2 is SMNVEV in the germline V gene (reference sequence). Trimming took 6 bases from V and 4 from J; bases not matched to a gene: 6. Here the CDR3 DNA reads TGTGCCAGCAGGGTTCGGACAGGGGTAGAGACCCAGTACTTC. It translates to CASRVRTGVETQYF.

The chain combines TRBV9 with TRBJ2-3; 7 nucleotides line up with TRBD2. Trimming removed 3 bases from V and 4 bases from J; junction bases left unmatched: 11. CDR1 SGDLS and CDR2 YYNGEE come from the germline V gene. CDR3 length equals 16 residues. The CDR3 here is CASSAAGRGGSDTQYF. The CDR3 DNA is TGTGCCAGCAGCGCCGCGGGGAGGGGAGGATCAGATACGCAGTATTTT.

V usage is TRBV4-1 and J usage is TRBJ1-3; 11 bases align to TRBD1. V gave up 3 bases and J gave up 4 bases; unmatched junction bases: 17. From germline, CDR1 is MGHRA and CDR2 YSYEKL. This CDR3 is 20 amino acids long. In nucleotides, the CDR3 is TGCGCCAGCAGCCATACCGGGACAGGGGGTCTTGGGGTGACAGGAAACACCATATATTTT. Translation: CASSHTGTGGLGVTGNTIYF.

The chain has TRBV7-9 and TRBJ2-5; the match to TRBD2 covers 9 bases. The CDR3 runs 16 residues. Germline CDR1 and CDR2: SEHNR and FQNEAQ (reference sequence). Germline trimming cut 3 bases from V and 1 base from J; bases unmatched to any gene: 6. The CDR3 spells CASSLLASGIQETQYF. For the CDR3, the DNA is TGTGCCAGCAGCTTGTTGGCTAGCGGGATCCAAGAGACCCAGTACTTC.

This chain links TRBV30 with TRBJ2-5, with 13 positions matching TRBD2. Germline V lookup: CDR1 GTSNPN, CDR2 SVGIG (reference sequence). The CDR3 consists of 18 residues. V was pared by 0 bases and J by 1 base, with 8 bases of the junction left unmatched. CDR3 bases: TGTGCCTGGAGTGTACCGGCGACTAGCGGGAGGCTCCAAGAGACCCAGTACTTC. This codes for CAWSVPATSGRLQETQYF.

The rearrangement links TRBV14 to TRBJ1-2; weak D call: TRBD1 (6 bases). The ends were cut back, 1 base at V and 7 bases at J, with 16 bases in the middle. Germline assignment: CDR1 SGHDN and CDR2 FVKESK. CDR3 length: 15 residues. Here the CDR3 reads CASSQVHRDGGGYTF. CDR3 bases: TGTGCCAGCAGCCAAGTCCACAGGGACGGGGGTGGCTACACCTTC.

The chain links TRBV5-1 to TRBJ2-3; possible D gene TRBD2, 6 bases. The ends were cut back, 6 bases at V and 3 bases at J, with 14 bases in the middle. The CDR3 loop spans 14 amino acids. The V gene's germline CDR1 is SGHRS and CDR2 YFSETQ. The CDR3 reads CASNARGYTDTQYF. CDR3 DNA: TGCGCCAGCAATGCGCGGGGTTATACAGATACGCAGTATTTT. The variable domain in full, completed from reference TRBV5-1 and TRBJ2-3, reads KAGVTQTPRYLIKTRGQQVTLSCSPISGHRSVSWYQQTPGQGLQFLFEYFSETQRNKGNFPGRFSGRQFSNSRSEMNVSTLELGDSALYLCASNARGYTDTQYFGPGTRLTVL.

The chain joins TRBV19 to TRBJ1-1, with 8 bases that match TRBD1. This CDR3 has 14 residues. J lost 2 bases, V lost 5 bases, and 4 bases had no gene match. Germline-derived CDR1 and CDR2 are LNHDA and SQIVND (reference sequence). The CDR3 nucleotides are TGTGCCAGTAGTTCAGGGGGCCTTAACACTGAAGCTTTCTTT. Its protein product is CASSSGGLNTEAFF.

V is TRBV2 and J is TRBJ1-5; D is unresolved. From germline, CDR1 is SNHLY and CDR2 FYNNEI. The CDR3 spans 13 residues. Trimming pared 2 bases from V and 5 bases from J, leaving 7 bases between. CDR3: CASSEFLYQPQHF. CDR3 nucleotides: TGTGCCAGCAGTGAATTTCTCTATCAGCCCCAGCATTTT.

V is TRBV29-1 and J is TRBJ1-1, with D possibly being TRBD1 (5 bases). The CDR3 covers 12 residues. Trimming stripped 2 bases from V and 6 bases from J, with 10 bases between. Germline lookup yields CDR1 SQVTM and CDR2 ANQGSEA. The CDR3 coding sequence is TGCAGCGTTGAATGGGCAGGGCCTGAAGCTTTCTTT. Residues: CSVEWAGPEAFF.

This chain links TRBV6-5 with TRBJ2-7; the D gene is possibly TRBD1 (5 bases). V was trimmed by 5 bases and J by 6 bases, leaving 11 bases between them. The CDR3 spans 12 residues. Per the germline V gene, CDR1 is MNHEY and CDR2 is SVGAGI. In DNA, the CDR3 is TGTGCCAGCAGTAACAGGTTTTTCGAGCAGTACTTC. This translates into CASSNRFFEQYF.

The V call is TRBV5-1, the J call TRBJ1-5; 8 bases line up with TRBD1. Germline CDR1 reads SGHRS; CDR2 reads YFSETQ. V dropped 0 bases and J dropped 6; count of bases not matched to a gene: 5. This CDR3 has 15 residues. DNA for the CDR3: TGCGCCAGCAGCTTGGGCAGGGGGCGACCTCAGCCCCAGCATTTT. Protein: CASSLGRGRPQPQHF.

The gene calls are TRBV6-6 and TRBJ2-1, with 7 positions matching TRBD2. Germline CDR1 MNHNY, CDR2 SVGAGI (reference sequence). V was pared by 11 bases and J by 0 bases, with 1 base of the junction left unmatched. This CDR3 is built from 12 residues. The CDR3 region has the DNA TGTGCCTCGGGGGGCTCCTACAATGAGCAGTTCTTC. Translated, it gives CASGGSYNEQFF.